This T cell receptor (beta chain) was recorded in a study of identical twins. General study results and limits: Fewer insertions marked abundant cord blood beta clonotypes; young adult naive trended weakly, memory not at all. Within monozygotic twins, out-of-frame TCR alpha sharing was underestimated by the models.

Germline V CDR1 and CDR2: SEHNR, FQNEAQ (reference sequence). Trimming took off 4 bases at V and 1 base at J, with 11 bases between the two ends. The CDR3 contains 14 residues. In every case, the donor was a healthy Caucasian. TCRdb re-analysed the 5' RACE reads in MiXCR, keeping a single row per CDR3 protein. The sample yields some 500,000 distinct CDR3 sequences, around 14% seen once. This clonotype was picked up a small number of times. What it recognizes is unknown. The same data also contributed to another study, on yellow fever vaccine responses in identical twins.

This TCR derives from a woman under 30 in good health. The J gene is TRBJ2-7, the V gene TRBV7-9; D is unclear. The sequencing sample was made of CD4+ T cells sorted from blood. DNA for the CDR3: TGTGCCAGCAGCTCGCTGGGCGGTTCCTACGAGCAGTACTTC. Translation gives CASSSLGGSYEQYF.